The 27 T cell receptor beta chains below come from one sample, sequenced in a study of blood T cell repertoires in COVID-19. Repertoires were generated with immunoSEQ multiplex PCR, while TCRdb's copy carries only in-frame clones and drops some. Of around 300,000 clones in the sample, around 86% are singletons; the top ten hold roughly 14%. The specimen sequenced was peripheral blood. The source of these receptors is a human donor in a cohort sampled during active COVID-19.

This sequence joins TRBV4-3 and TRBJ1-1; tentative D call: TRBD1 (6 bases). V was shortened by 0 bases and J by 1 base, with 6 bases between the two germline ends. From germline, CDR1 is LGHNA and CDR2 YSLEER. The CDR3 length is 14 residues. This CDR3 reads CASSQEGGNTEAFF. DNA of the CDR3: TGCGCCAGCAGCCAAGAAGGGGGGAACACTGAAGCTTTCTTT.

J is TRBJ2-3 and V is TRBV19, with 8 bases lining up with TRBD2. CDR3 length: 15 amino acids. Germline CDR1 LNHDA, CDR2 SQIVND (reference sequence). The V segment lost 2 bases and the J segment 7 bases; nucleotides outside the gene matches: 8. DNA of the CDR3: TGTGCCAGTAGTATATCGGGACTAGGCCAATATACGCAGTATTTT. It specifies CASSISGLGQYTQYF.

The chain uses TRBV6-1 and TRBJ2-7; 7 bases align to TRBD2. V gave up 3 bases and J gave up 2 bases; unmatched junction bases: 4. The CDR3 runs to 14 residues. Germline CDR1 reads MNHNS; CDR2 reads SASEGT. CDR3 coding DNA: TGTGCCAGCAGTGACAGCGGGACCACCTACGAGCAGTACTTC. Amino acids: CASSDSGTTYEQYF.

The genes are TRBV28 and TRBJ1-1; 8 nucleotides agree with TRBD1. The germline V gene encodes CDR1 MDHEN and CDR2 SYDVKM. With 5 bases clipped from V and 0 bases from J, the junction kept 8 bases outside the gene matches. The length of the CDR3 is 16 residues. The CDR3 DNA follows: TGTGCCAGCAGTCCCGGTCCACAGGGGGTGAACACTGAAGCTTTCTTT. It specifies CASSPGPQGVNTEAFF. Based on the CDR3 plus reference TRBV28 and TRBJ1-1, the full variable domain is DVKVTQSSRYLVKRTGEKVFLECVQDMDHENMFWYRQDPGLGLRLIYFSYDVKMKEKGDIPEGYSVSREKKERFSLILESASTNQTSMYLCASSPGPQGVNTEAFFGQGTRLTVV.

The CDR3 here is CASGSPWEYEQYF. CDR3 nucleotide sequence: TGTGCTAGTGGTTCCCCCTGGGAGTACGAGCAGTACTTC. The V call is TRBV12-5, the J call TRBJ2-7, with D possibly being TRBD2 (5 bases). Germline CDR1 LGHNT, CDR2 FRNRAP. Between the trimmed V and J ends, which lost 4 bases and 4 bases, there was a span of 11 bases. The CDR3 contains 13 residues.

The chain has TRBV7-2 and TRBJ1-5; 9 bases are shared with TRBD1. The length of the CDR3 is 14 residues. The trim removed 2 bases at V and 6 bases at J, leaving 2 bases unmatched. Germline CDR1 SGHTA, CDR2 FQGNSA. Here the CDR3 reads CASSLTTGGQPQHF. The CDR3 DNA follows: TGTGCCAGCAGCTTAACGACAGGGGGTCAGCCCCAGCATTTT.

This chain connects TRBV28 to TRBJ2-2; D is undetermined. CDR3 length: 14 amino acids. The V gene's germline CDR1 is MDHEN and CDR2 SYDVKM. The ends were cut back, 4 bases at V and 2 bases at J, with 8 bases in the middle. The chain's CDR3 is CASSYLVNTGELFF. The CDR3, as DNA: TGTGCCAGCAGTTACCTAGTCAACACCGGGGAGCTGTTTTTT. The full variable domain, its missing parts supplied by reference TRBV28 and TRBJ2-2, is DVKVTQSSRYLVKRTGEKVFLECVQDMDHENMFWYRQDPGLGLRLIYFSYDVKMKEKGDIPEGYSVSREKKERFSLILESASTNQTSMYLCASSYLVNTGELFFGEGSRLTVL.

The chain recombines TRBV27 with TRBJ2-1, with TRBD1 identical over 8 bases. This CDR3 is 13 amino acids long. The germline V gene has CDR1 MNHEY and CDR2 SMNVEV (reference sequence). After removal of 9 bases from V and 6 bases from J, the junction contained 7 bases not matched to a gene. CDR3 coding DNA: TGTGCCAGACCGGGACAGGTTTTCAATGAGCAGTTCTTC. This translates into CARPGQVFNEQFF.

The V gene is TRBV28, the J gene TRBJ1-5; maybe TRBD1 (6 bases). This CDR3 spans 14 amino acids. V was trimmed by 6 bases and J by 2 bases, leaving 11 bases between them. Germline loops: CDR1 MDHEN, CDR2 SYDVKM. CDR3 DNA sequence: TGTGCCAGCAGCATACAGGGAGGCAATCAGCCCCAGCATTTT. This sequence encodes CASSIQGGNQPQHF.

The V gene is TRBV30, the J gene TRBJ2-3; TRBD1 aligns across 9 bases. The germline V gene has CDR1 GTSNPN and CDR2 SVGIG (reference sequence). The CDR3 has 14 residues. Losses at the gene ends were 5 bases for V and 5 bases for J; bases not matched to a gene: 8. The CDR3 DNA sequence: TGTGCCTGGGCTACAGGGGGCGGAGGAGATACGCAGTATTTT. Its translation is CAWATGGGGDTQYF.

V gene TRBV3-1 (or the pseudogene TRBV3-2) combines with J gene TRBJ2-7; TRBD2 agrees at 7 bases. Germline CDR1 LGHDT, CDR2 YNNKEL (reference sequence). V shed 1 base, J shed 5 bases, and the junction held 2 bases outside the gene matches. There are 13 residues in the CDR3. CDR3 loop: CASSQVSGNEQYF. The CDR3 DNA reads as TGTGCCAGCAGCCAAGTGAGCGGGAACGAGCAGTACTTC.

The rearrangement joins TRBV28 to TRBJ2-6; TRBD1 aligns across 7 bases. Germline assignment: CDR1 MDHEN and CDR2 SYDVKM. The CDR3 loop spans 18 amino acids. Trimming cost V 2 bases and J 0 bases; bases outside gene matches: 7. The CDR3: CASSLTGTAYSGANVLTF. CDR3 in DNA: TGTGCCAGCAGTTTAACCGGGACAGCTTACTCTGGGGCCAACGTCCTGACTTTC.

The chain recombines TRBV19 with TRBJ2-1; 8 bases align to TRBD2. Per the germline V gene, CDR1 is LNHDA and CDR2 is SQIVND (reference sequence). The junction had 15 bases not matched to a gene; V was cut back by 5 bases and J by 6 bases. The CDR3 loop spans 17 amino acids. CDR3 residues: CASSATWGAGAGNEQFF. The CDR3 DNA reads TGTGCCAGTAGTGCCACTTGGGGAGCGGGAGCTGGCAATGAGCAGTTCTTC. The whole variable domain, remainder taken from reference TRBV19 and TRBJ2-1, is DGGITQSPKYLFRKEGQNVTLSCEQNLNHDAMYWYRQDPGQGLRLIYYSQIVNDFQKGDIAEGYSVSREKKESFPLTVTSAQKNPTAFYLCASSATWGAGAGNEQFFGPGTRLTVL.

The V gene is TRBV6-2 or TRBV6-3, the J gene TRBJ2-7, with 9 bases identical to TRBD2. The CDR3 covers 17 residues. The ends lost 3 bases at V and 2 bases at J; junction bases unmatched: 11. From germline, CDR1 is MNHEY and CDR2 SVGEGT. DNA for the CDR3: TGTGCCAGCAGTTATCCGACCGCCGGACTAGCGACCTACGAGCAGTACTTC. Protein sequence: CASSYPTAGLATYEQYF.

The rearrangement uses TRBV10-3 and TRBJ1-1, with a weak D call TRBD1 (5 bases). Per the germline V gene, CDR1 is ENHRY and CDR2 is SYGVKD. The V end was cut by 5 bases, the J end by 4 bases, with 14 bases between. The CDR3 runs to 14 residues. CDR3 sequence reads: CAISSQTRGTEAFF. CDR3 DNA: TGTGCCATCAGTAGTCAGACAAGGGGCACTGAAGCTTTCTTT.

This clone was recorded once. The chain carries TRBV7-2 and TRBJ2-6; a weak D match, TRBD2 (6 bases). CDR3 length: 15 amino acids. The V end was cut by 4 bases, the J end by 0 bases, with 7 bases between. The V gene's germline CDR1 is SGHTA and CDR2 FQGNSA. The CDR3, as DNA: TGTGCCAGCAGCTCCGGGGGCTCTGGGGCCAACGTCCTGACTTTC. Its protein is CASSSGGSGANVLTF.

Written as DNA, the CDR3 is TGTGCCAGCAGCTCGCGACTAGCGGGATCCACAGATACGCAGTATTTT. Its protein product is CASSSRLAGSTDTQYF. The rearrangement joins TRBV7-2 to TRBJ2-3, with 11 bases identical to TRBD2. The CDR3 length is 16 residues. The germline CDR1 and CDR2 sequences are SGHTA and FQGNSA. V was pared by 4 bases and J by 2 bases, with 5 bases of the junction left unmatched.

CDR3 protein: CATRPEQDTGELFF. The CDR3 DNA reads TGTGCCACCAGGCCCGAACAGGACACCGGGGAGCTGTTTTTT. V usage is TRBV15 and J usage is TRBJ2-2; D possibly corresponds to TRBD1 (5 bases). This CDR3 has 14 amino acids. Germline V CDR1 and CDR2: LNHNV, YYDKDF (reference sequence). With 6 bases removed from V and 3 bases from J, the gap between germline ends came to 11 bases. The variable domain in full, with the rest retrieved from reference TRBV15 and TRBJ2-2, is DAMVIQNPRYQVTQFGKPVTLSCSQTLNHNVMYWYQQKSSQAPKLLFHYYDKDFNNEADTPDNFQSRRPNTSFCFLDIRSPGLGDTAMYLCATRPEQDTGELFFGEGSRLTVL.

The chain links TRBV7-9 to TRBJ2-7, with D perhaps matching TRBD2 (6 bases). This CDR3 comprises 13 residues. Trimming stripped 4 bases from V and 0 bases from J, with 7 bases between. The V gene's germline CDR1 is SEHNR and CDR2 FQNEAQ (reference sequence). The CDR3 is CASSWDSSYEQYF. CDR3 nucleotide sequence: TGTGCCAGCAGCTGGGACTCCTCCTACGAGCAGTACTTC. The full variable domain, in which reference TRBV7-9 and TRBJ2-7 provide the parts outside the CDR3, is DTGVSQNPRHKITKRGQNVTFRCDPISEHNRLYWYRQTLGQGPEFLTYFQNEAQLEKSRLLSDRFSAERPKGSFSTLEIQRTEQGDSAMYLCASSWDSSYEQYFGPGTRLTVT.

The sample holds one count of this clone. The rearrangement links TRBV24-1 to TRBJ2-1, with D unclear. The CDR3 length is 18 residues. The germline V gene has CDR1 KGHDR and CDR2 SFDVKD. With 0 bases removed from V and 0 bases from J, the gap between germline ends came to 14 bases. For the CDR3, the DNA is TGTGCCACCAGTGATTTGCTCGCCGGGTCCACCTCCTACAATGAGCAGTTCTTC. Translation gives CATSDLLAGSTSYNEQFF.

The CDR3 sequence is CATSPGTTNSPLHF. The CDR3 DNA follows: TGTGCCACCAGCCCCGGGACAACGAATTCACCCCTCCACTTT. This chain connects TRBV15 to TRBJ1-6; TRBD1 is a possible D gene (6 bases). Trimming left V 5 bases short and J 7 bases short, with 12 bases between. The CDR3 length is 14 residues. Germline V CDR1 and CDR2: LNHNV, YYDKDF (reference sequence). Full variable domain (missing parts from reference TRBV15 and TRBJ1-6): DAMVIQNPRYQVTQFGKPVTLSCSQTLNHNVMYWYQQKSSQAPKLLFHYYDKDFNNEADTPDNFQSRRPNTSFCFLDIRSPGLGDTAMYLCATSPGTTNSPLHFGNGTRLTVT.

The V gene is TRBV5-4, the J gene TRBJ2-7; 8 positions match TRBD1. CDR3 length: 16 amino acids. Germline lookup yields CDR1 SGHNT and CDR2 YYREEE (reference sequence). With V trimmed by 0 bases and J by 4 bases, 9 bases remained unmatched. CDR3: CASSLAKGQGSYEQYF. The CDR3 nucleotides are TGTGCCAGCAGCTTGGCCAAAGGACAGGGTAGTTACGAGCAGTACTTC.

This rearrangement joins TRBV6-6 to TRBJ1-1; perhaps TRBD1 as D (6 bases). The CDR3 spans 13 residues. Trimming took off 6 bases at V and 1 base at J, with 9 bases between the two ends. In germline, CDR1 is MNHNY, CDR2 SVGAGI (reference sequence). CDR3 sequence: CASRRQENTEAFF. Here the CDR3 DNA reads TGTGCCAGCAGGAGACAGGAGAACACTGAAGCTTTCTTT.

CDR3 DNA: TGCAGCGTTGAACGAGGGAATGGCTACACCTTC. Translation: CSVERGNGYTF. The chain is built from TRBV29-1 and TRBJ1-2; no firm D call. The germline V and J ends were trimmed by 2 bases and 6 bases, with 7 bases remaining between them. The germline gives CDR1 SQVTM, CDR2 ANQGSEA. The CDR3 consists of 11 residues.

The rearrangement links TRBV19 to TRBJ2-3; D is perhaps TRBD2 (5 bases). Germline-derived CDR1 and CDR2 are LNHDA and SQIVND (reference sequence). CDR3 length equals 13 residues. Between the trimmed V and J ends, which lost 10 bases and 3 bases, there was a span of 14 bases. The CDR3 spells CATSWPGTDTQYF. The CDR3, as DNA: TGTGCCACCTCATGGCCGGGGACAGATACGCAGTATTTT. Variable domain in full (rest from reference TRBV19 and TRBJ2-3): DGGITQSPKYLFRKEGQNVTLSCEQNLNHDAMYWYRQDPGQGLRLIYYSQIVNDFQKGDIAEGYSVSREKKESFPLTVTSAQKNPTAFYLCATSWPGTDTQYFGPGTRLTVL.

The J gene is TRBJ1-2, the V gene TRBV7-8; 7 bases are shared with TRBD1. The CDR3 extends over 13 amino acids. The junction had 1 base not matched to a gene; V was cut back by 0 bases and J by 6 bases. In germline, CDR1 is SGHVS, CDR2 FQNEAQ. CDR3 in amino acids: CASSLAGQNGYTF. The CDR3 DNA follows: TGTGCCAGCAGCTTAGCGGGACAGAATGGCTACACCTTC.

This chain links TRBV14 with TRBJ2-1, with a tentative D call TRBD1 (6 bases). The CDR3 loop spans 11 amino acids. Between the trimmed V and J ends, which lost 0 bases and 13 bases, there was a span of 7 bases. In germline, CDR1 is SGHDN, CDR2 FVKESK. In DNA form, the CDR3 reads TGTGCCAGCAGCCAAGACAGGGGACAGTTCTTC. This encodes CASSQDRGQFF. Supplemented by reference TRBV14 and TRBJ2-1, the full variable domain reads EAGVTQFPSHSVIEKGQTVTLRCDPISGHDNLYWYRRVMGKEIKFLLHFVKESKQDESGMPNNRFLAERTGGTYSTLKVQPAELEDSGVYFCASSQDRGQFFGPGTRLTVL.